This T cell receptor (beta chain) is from a study of blood T cells in healthy people across ages. Germline assignment: CDR1 DFQATT and CDR2 SNEGSKA (reference sequence). The CDR3 covers 14 residues. Trimming took 2 bases from V and 5 from J, leaving 14 bases between them. Primed by a sample-barcoded 5' primer and a J-beta primer mix, a second PCR proceeded for about 7 to 11 cycles. TCRdb recomputed calls from the 5' RACE reads with MiXCR, one row per CDR3 protein. The table lists approximately 2,000,000 distinct CDR3 sequences, about 39% of them singletons, with about 21% in the top ten. The chain recombines TRBV20-1 with TRBJ2-3; unclear D gene. The sequencing sample was made of blood. The receptor was derived from a human donor in good health. The CDR3 DNA sequence: TGCAGTGCTAGAAGACCTTTGGAGCGAGATACGCAGTATTTT. Translating it yields CSARRPLERDTQYF.